These 10 T cell receptor beta chains share one sample of origin, sequenced in a study of T cells after yellow fever vaccination. TCRdb redid the calling of the 5' RACE reads with MiXCR, one entry per CDR3 protein. Here the sample spans about 300,000 distinct CDR3 sequences, 8.7% being singletons. The specimen comprised CD4+ T cells sorted from PBMCs, sampled 5 days after the yellow fever booster vaccination. Receptor source: a man younger than 30 who received the YFV17D yellow fever vaccine.

The sample holds many counts of this clonotype. The V and J genes are TRBV7-9 and TRBJ1-1, with D maybe TRBD1 (5 bases). Trimming pared 5 bases from V and 0 bases from J, leaving 10 bases between. The CDR3 extends over 14 amino acids. Germline-derived CDR1 and CDR2 are SEHNR and FQNEAQ (reference sequence). CDR3 sequence: CASSPGTVNTEAFF. DNA of the CDR3: TGTGCCAGCAGCCCCGGGACGGTGAACACTGAAGCTTTCTTT.

This clonotype was recorded many times. CDR3 sequence (DNA): TGTGCCAGCAGCTTATACGGTGAGCAGTTCTTC. It is translated as CASSLYGEQFF. The chain links TRBV7-2 to TRBJ2-1; D unclear. The CDR3 runs 11 residues. Trimming stripped 2 bases from V and 9 bases from J, with 5 bases between. Germline assignment: CDR1 SGHTA and CDR2 FQGNSA.

In this sample, this clonotype turned up many times. This chain joins TRBV28 and TRBJ2-7; 8 nucleotides line up with TRBD1. Germline CDR1 and CDR2: MDHEN and SYDVKM. The CDR3 contains 16 residues. Losses at the gene ends were 5 bases for V and 0 bases for J; bases not matched to a gene: 9. CDR3 nucleotide sequence: TGTGCCAGCAGTCCGAGCCAGGGGGCAAGCTCCTACGAGCAGTACGTC. Its protein product is CASSPSQGASSYEQYV.

This clonotype occurred a few times. The chain is built from TRBV6-2 or TRBV6-3 and TRBJ2-3, with a weak D call TRBD1 (5 bases). There are 11 residues in the CDR3. Between the trimmed V and J ends, which lost 6 bases and 11 bases, there was a span of 12 bases. The germline V gene encodes CDR1 MNHEY and CDR2 SVGEGT. CDR3 in DNA: TGTGCCAGCAGCCAAGTCAGGGAGCAGTATTTT. This translates into CASSQVREQYF.

This clonotype occurred a few times. The rearrangement uses TRBV9 and TRBJ1-6, with D possibly being TRBD1 (5 bases). Trimming shortened V by 3 bases and J by 6 bases, and 13 bases separated the two germline ends. In germline, CDR1 is SGDLS, CDR2 YYNGEE. The CDR3 is 15 amino acids. CDR3 sequence: CASSAMGRSNSPLHF. The CDR3 DNA reads TGTGCCAGCAGCGCAATGGGACGGTCTAATTCACCCCTCCACTTT.

This clonotype was found a few times. The chain is built from TRBV7-9 and TRBJ1-2, with D unclear. This CDR3 spans 14 amino acids. The germline V and J ends were trimmed by 1 base and 6 bases, with 12 bases remaining between them. Germline CDR1 is SEHNR and CDR2 is FQNEAQ (reference sequence). The CDR3 DNA sequence: TGTGCCAGCAGCTTAGTGGGAATTTCCGATGGCTACACCTTC. It specifies CASSLVGISDGYTF.

The rearrangement links TRBV7-9 to TRBJ2-2; D unclear. The CDR3 has 15 amino acids. Trimming took off 3 bases at V and 6 bases at J, with 14 bases between the two ends. Germline V CDR1 and CDR2: SEHNR, FQNEAQ (reference sequence). The CDR3 reads CASSFGASLAGELFF. CDR3 coding DNA: TGTGCCAGCAGCTTTGGAGCTTCACTCGCCGGGGAGCTGTTTTTT.

For this clonotype: This may be a read error, as it is one base from a much larger clone. The chain combines TRBV5-1 with TRBJ2-3; D may be TRBD1 or TRBD2 (5 bases each). Germline CDR1 and CDR2: SGHRS and YFSETQ. This CDR3 has 14 amino acids. CDR3 loop: CASQAGALADTEYF. CDR3 in DNA: TGCGCCAGCCAGGCCGGGGCCCTCGCAGATACGGAGTATTTT. Full variable domain (missing parts from reference TRBV5-1 and TRBJ2-3): KAGVTQTPRYLIKTRGQQVTLSCSPISGHRSVSWYQQTPGQGLQFLFEYFSETQRNKGNFPGRFSGRQFSNSRSEMNVSTLELGDSALYLCASQAGALADTEYFGPGTRLTVL.

This rearrangement joins TRBV28 to TRBJ1-1, with D unclear. This CDR3 has 13 amino acids. V was pared by 4 bases and J by 8 bases, with 14 bases between. Looked up from germline, CDR1 is MDHEN and CDR2 is SYDVKM. CDR3 nucleotides: TGTGCCAGCAGTTCTATGCGACCCTGGGAAGCTTTCTTT. This codes for CASSSMRPWEAFF.

This clonotype was counted many times. CDR3 sequence: CASSLEKAGGVQTQYF. The CDR3 coding sequence is TGTGCCAGCAGCTTAGAGAAGGCGGGGGGCGTGCAGACCCAGTACTTC. The chain employs TRBV7-2 and TRBJ2-5, with 8 bases that match TRBD2. There are 16 residues in the CDR3. Unmatched junction bases numbered 10, after V lost 1 base and J lost 6 bases. CDR1 and CDR2 from the germline V gene are SGHTA and FQGNSA. Together with reference TRBV7-2 and TRBJ2-5, the CDR3 gives the full variable domain: GAGVSQSPSNKVTEKGKDVELRCDPISGHTALYWYRQSLGQGLEFLIYFQGNSAPDKSGLPSDRFSAERTGGSVSTLTIQRTQQEDSAVYLCASSLEKAGGVQTQYFGPGTRLLVL.